A single sample gave rise to the 25 T cell receptor beta chains below, sequenced in a study of blood T cell repertoires in COVID-19. The method was immunoSEQ multiplex PCR; TCRdb's version includes in-frame clones alone and lacks a portion of them. The table lists about 100,000 clones, approximately 89% of them singletons. The sample was peripheral blood. Every receptor here comes from a man in his fifties with active COVID-19.

For this clone: The same CDR3 arises from other DNA sequences in this sample as well. The chain employs TRBV5-1 and TRBJ2-5, with D unclear. V dropped 7 bases and J dropped 1 base, with 5 bases sitting between them. The CDR3 spans 11 residues. CDR1 is SGHRS, CDR2 YFSETQ, per germline. The chain's CDR3 is CASRAQETQYF. The CDR3 DNA follows: TGCGCCAGCCGAGCCCAAGAGACCCAGTACTTC.

This clone was observed a handful of times. This chain joins TRBV11-2 and TRBJ2-5, with TRBD2 identical over 16 bases. Germline V gene lookup returns CDR1 SGHAT and CDR2 FQNNGV. V dropped 3 bases and J dropped 5; count of bases not matched to a gene: 9. The CDR3 totals 18 residues. The CDR3 here is CASSLGLAGGQGLETQYF. For the CDR3, the DNA is TGTGCCAGCAGCTTGGGACTAGCGGGGGGGCAGGGGTTGGAGACCCAGTACTTC.

The rearrangement links TRBV7-2 to TRBJ1-6; D gene uncertain. Germline V gene lookup returns CDR1 SGHTA and CDR2 FQGNSA. CDR3 length: 16 residues. The V gene lost 5 bases and the J gene lost 5 bases, with 16 bases spanning the gap. CDR3 sequence reads: CASSPGGVLNNSPLHF. CDR3 nucleotide sequence: TGTGCCAGCAGCCCCGGAGGAGTCCTAAATAATTCACCCCTCCACTTT.

The V gene is TRBV5-6, the J gene TRBJ2-2; D is undetermined. The CDR3 covers 13 residues. Germline values: CDR1 SGHDT, CDR2 YYEEEE. V gave up 1 base and J gave up 5 bases, with 6 bases separating them. In DNA, the CDR3 is TGTGCCAGCAGCTTGTCCGTTACCGGGGAGCTGTTTTTT. The encoded protein is CASSLSVTGELFF.

The chain has TRBV10-2 and TRBJ2-1; perhaps TRBD2 as D (6 bases). The V end lost 4 bases, the J end lost 5 bases, and 9 bases lay between the germline ends. The CDR3 length is 13 residues. CDR1 is WSHSY and CDR2 is SAAADI in the germline V gene. The CDR3 DNA reads TGCGCCAGCAGTGTGCGGGGTCACAATGAGCAGTTCTTC. The encoded protein is CASSVRGHNEQFF.

DNA for the CDR3: TGTGCCAGCAGTTACCCAGGACAGGGGGGATTCTACAATGAGCAGTTCTTC. This gives the protein CASSYPGQGGFYNEQFF. V is TRBV6-2 or TRBV6-3 and J is TRBJ2-1; 10 bases line up with TRBD1. CDR1 and CDR2 from the germline V gene are MNHEY and SVGEGT. The CDR3 runs to 17 residues. Trimming removed 2 bases from V and 3 bases from J; junction bases left unmatched: 7.

The chain links TRBV13 to TRBJ1-1; D is perhaps TRBD1 (5 bases). Trimming removed 5 bases at V and 6 bases at J, with 16 bases between. CDR1 is PRHDT and CDR2 is FYEKMQ in the germline V gene (reference sequence). The CDR3 consists of 14 residues. CDR3 residues: CASSLRVFRPEAFF. Here the CDR3 DNA reads TGTGCCAGCAGCCTCAGGGTATTCCGACCTGAAGCTTTCTTT.

This chain uses TRBV12-5 with TRBJ1-1; D uncertain. Germline V lookup: CDR1 LGHNT, CDR2 FRNRAP. The CDR3 sequence is 15 residues long. V lost 5 bases, J lost 5 bases, and 18 bases lay in between. CDR3 protein: CASGPISAGLTEAFF. The DNA of the CDR3 is TGTGCTAGTGGTCCCATCTCGGCAGGTTTGACTGAAGCTTTCTTT. The variable domain in full, with the rest retrieved from reference TRBV12-5 and TRBJ1-1, is DARVTQTPRHKVTEMGQEVTMRCQPILGHNTVFWYRQTMMQGLELLAYFRNRAPLDDSGMPKDRFSAEMPDATLATLKIQPSEPRDSAVYFCASGPISAGLTEAFFGQGTRLTVV.

The rearrangement uses TRBV27 and TRBJ2-7; TRBD1 matches 7 bases. This CDR3 has 15 residues. J lost 7 bases, V lost 4 bases, and 13 bases had no gene match. Germline CDR1 reads MNHEY; CDR2 reads SMNVEV (reference sequence). The CDR3 DNA sequence: TGTGCCAGCAGTTCCGGGACAGCGACTATGGGGGAGCAGTACTTC. Translation: CASSSGTATMGEQYF.

V and J are TRBV19 and TRBJ1-2, with 7 bases that match TRBD1. The trim removed 6 bases at V and 4 bases at J, leaving 5 bases unmatched. The germline CDR1 and CDR2 sequences are LNHDA and SQIVND (reference sequence). The CDR3 has 13 residues. The CDR3 is CASRGQGGYGYTF. Here the CDR3 DNA reads TGTGCCAGTAGGGGCCAGGGGGGCTATGGCTACACCTTC. Drawing the rest from reference TRBV19 and TRBJ1-2, the complete variable domain is DGGITQSPKYLFRKEGQNVTLSCEQNLNHDAMYWYRQDPGQGLRLIYYSQIVNDFQKGDIAEGYSVSREKKESFPLTVTSAQKNPTAFYLCASRGQGGYGYTFGSGTRLTVV.

The chain combines TRBV7-2 with TRBJ2-3; 8 bases fit TRBD2. Trimming at V came to 4 bases and at J to 0 bases, leaving 12 bases not matched to a gene. This CDR3 is 18 amino acids long. Germline V gene lookup returns CDR1 SGHTA and CDR2 FQGNSA. CDR3 sequence reads: CASSSNAGGPGSTDTQYF. The CDR3 DNA follows: TGTGCCAGCAGCTCCAATGCGGGAGGTCCGGGGAGCACAGATACGCAGTATTTT.

V usage is TRBV25-1 and J usage is TRBJ1-5, with D unclear. The ends were cut back, 4 bases at V and 4 bases at J, with 11 bases in the middle. Per germline, CDR1 MGHDK and CDR2 SYGVNS. The CDR3 is made up of 14 amino acids. CDR3 nucleotides: TGTGCCAGCAGTGGCCCCACTCCAAATCAGCCCCAGCATTTT. As protein: CASSGPTPNQPQHF.

V usage is TRBV18 and J usage is TRBJ1-1; tentative D call: TRBD1 (5 bases). V lost 3 bases and J lost 7, with 9 bases in between. Per the germline V gene, CDR1 is KGHSH and CDR2 is LQKENI. The CDR3 sequence is 12 residues long. CDR3 DNA sequence: TGTGCCAGCTCACCCCGGGGGAATGAAGCTTTCTTT. Translation: CASSPRGNEAFF.

The chain combines TRBV6-5 with TRBJ2-2, with D possibly TRBD2 on 7 matching bases. Germline V CDR1 and CDR2: MNHEY, SVGAGI. V lost 6 bases, J lost 6 bases, and 17 bases lay in between. The CDR3 contains 15 residues. The CDR3 sequence is CASREWGGEPGELFF. In nucleotides, the CDR3 is TGTGCCAGCAGAGAGTGGGGGGGCGAGCCCGGGGAGCTGTTTTTT.

This clone was picked up a small number of times. This chain joins TRBV7-2 and TRBJ2-1, with D possibly TRBD1 on 6 matching bases. V was shortened by 4 bases and J by 7 bases, with 14 bases between the two germline ends. The germline CDR1 and CDR2 sequences are SGHTA and FQGNSA. The CDR3 has 14 residues. CDR3 bases: TGTGCCAGCAGCTCCAGACTTACAGGGAATGAGCAGTTCTTC. It yields the protein CASSSRLTGNEQFF.

The V and J genes are TRBV10-2 and TRBJ2-1; 9 nucleotides match TRBD1. J was trimmed by 8 bases and V by 8 bases; bases with no gene match: 7. This CDR3 is built from 13 residues. Looked up from germline, CDR1 is WSHSY and CDR2 is SAAADI. The CDR3 DNA sequence: TGCGCCAGCGGACAGGGGCTTTCCTATGAGCAGTTCTTC. Translation: CASGQGLSYEQFF.

The V and J genes are TRBV27 and TRBJ1-1; D may be TRBD1 (5 bases). The CDR3 is made up of 14 amino acids. V dropped 6 bases and J dropped 3 bases, with 14 bases sitting between them. Germline V CDR1 and CDR2: MNHEY, SMNVEV (reference sequence). DNA of the CDR3: TGTGCCAGCAGCCTGTGGGGGGGACACACTGAAGCTTTCTTT. This encodes CASSLWGGHTEAFF.

V gene TRBV11-2 combines with J gene TRBJ2-1; 10 bases map to TRBD2. This CDR3 contains 17 residues. V shed 0 bases and J 3 bases; nucleotides not matched to a gene: 5. Germline V CDR1 and CDR2: SGHAT, FQNNGV. CDR3 in amino acids: CASSLDLSSGGYNEQFF. CDR3 nucleotides: TGTGCCAGCAGCTTAGATCTGTCTAGCGGGGGCTACAATGAGCAGTTCTTC.

The rearrangement uses TRBV6-5 and TRBJ2-7; D possibly corresponds to TRBD1 (6 bases). Germline loops: CDR1 MNHEY, CDR2 SVGAGI. V lost 6 bases and J 4 bases, leaving 13 bases between the germline ends. This CDR3 is built from 13 residues. This chain's CDR3 is CASRRQVTYEQYV. CDR3 in DNA: TGTGCCAGCAGGAGACAGGTGACATACGAGCAGTACGTC.

The chain is built from TRBV15 and TRBJ1-4; 7 bases agree with TRBD1. The CDR3 is 15 amino acids. V shed 0 bases, J shed 5 bases, and the junction held 3 bases outside the gene matches. Germline-derived CDR1 and CDR2 are LNHNV and YYDKDF (reference sequence). CDR3 in DNA: TGTGCCACCAGCAGAGATCGGACAGGCAATGAAAAACTGTTTTTT. This codes for CATSRDRTGNEKLFF.

The CDR3 nucleotides read TGCAGTGCTAGTCCTTCAAACGGACAGGGGGTGAGTGAAGCTTTCTTT. This codes for CSASPSNGQGVSEAFF. The chain recombines TRBV20-1 with TRBJ1-1, with TRBD1 identical over 10 bases. From germline, CDR1 is DFQATT and CDR2 SNEGSKA (reference sequence). CDR3 length equals 16 residues. Trimming took 3 bases from V and 7 from J; bases not matched to a gene: 14.

The gene calls are TRBV27 and TRBJ2-5; no firm D call. The V end was cut by 3 bases, the J end by 4 bases, with 12 bases between. Germline CDR1 reads MNHEY; CDR2 reads SMNVEV (reference sequence). The CDR3 runs 14 residues. The CDR3 DNA follows: TGTGCCAGCAGTTTCGGTCTTTCTCTAGAGACCCAGTACTTC. Translated: CASSFGLSLETQYF.

The chain joins TRBV19 to TRBJ2-1; TRBD2 is a possible D gene (5 bases). V lost 7 bases and J 7 bases, leaving 11 bases between the germline ends. The CDR3 consists of 12 residues. Germline V gene lookup returns CDR1 LNHDA and CDR2 SQIVND (reference sequence). The CDR3 sequence is CASTDRGNEQFF. The CDR3 bases are TGTGCCAGTACCGACCGCGGGAATGAGCAGTTCTTC.

This clone was seen only a few times. J is TRBJ2-3 and V is TRBV9, with TRBD1 matching over 7 bases. The CDR3 has 16 amino acids. The V and J ends lost 4 bases and 2 bases, in that order; junction bases with no gene match: 10. CDR1 SGDLS and CDR2 YYNGEE come from the germline V gene. CDR3 sequence: CASSNGPGGHTDTQYF. The DNA of the CDR3 is TGTGCCAGCAGCAATGGTCCAGGGGGTCACACAGATACGCAGTATTTT.

DNA of the CDR3: TGTGCCACCAGCAGAGATGCAGTGAACACTGAAGCTTTCTTT. Protein product: CATSRDAVNTEAFF. V usage is TRBV15 and J usage is TRBJ1-1; D not certain. The V end lost 0 bases, the J end lost 0 bases, and 5 bases lay between the germline ends. CDR3 size: 14 residues. Germline-derived CDR1 and CDR2 are LNHNV and YYDKDF (reference sequence).